Many counts were recorded for the clone carrying this T cell receptor beta chain. The antigen is unknown. RNA transcripts provided the source from which TCR beta CDR3 regions were amplified. The TCR CDR3 first-round RT-PCR relied on the HTBI primer set. TCRdb reprocessed the multiplex PCR reads via MiXCR and lists one record per CDR3 protein. The profile shows fewer than 400,000 distinct CDR3 sequences, 20% to 25% of them singletons. The CDR3 is 13 amino acids. The germline V gene has CDR1 SGHTA and CDR2 FQGNSA. Trimming cost V 2 bases and J 7 bases, with 9 bases left between them. This specimen belongs to a study of T cells in Graves' hyperthyroidism and ophthalmopathy. Findings and limits, study-wide: The majority of expanded thyroid clonotypes above 0.001 also appeared in blood.

Out of over 9 ml of fresh peripheral blood came the PBMCs. The receptor was isolated from a man in his fifties or sixties with Graves' hyperthyroidism. The chain is built from TRBV7-2 and TRBJ2-1; no clear D. The source material was blood. The CDR3 sequence is CASSLSLRNEQFF. CDR3 sequence (DNA): TGTGCCAGCAGCTTATCCCTAAGGAATGAGCAGTTCTTC.